These T cell receptor beta chains were read from a single sample in a study of T cells in tumors after PD-1 blockade. Only in-frame clones appear in the TCRdb table, and some are missing; sequencing was by immunoSEQ multiplex PCR. The sample holds some 10,000 clones, around 63% seen once. This specimen consisted of tumor tissue, obtained after anti-PD-1 treatment. The receptors were sampled from a human donor with basal cell carcinoma. CDR3s leave out the opening cysteine and the closing phenylalanine or tryptophan.

TRBV28,ASSFNSGQGLYT
TRBV13,ASSFSGANVLT
TRBV29-1,SVDSQTTNAGYEQY
TRBV6-6,ASGIRDRVSYEQY
TRBV29-1,SVLLTGQLTYEQY
TRBV27,ASSFRGLHAYEQY
TRBV7-6,ASTGGSSGNTIY
TRBV10-2,ASSEKASANQPQH
TRBV14,ASSQAPKVAGIFTGELF
TRBV6-2/TRBV6-3,ASSDRTDTYQETQY
TRBV4-3,ASSQNTWDYGYT
TRBV19,ASTKGTFYGYT
TRBV7-9,ASSLAGRGWDGYT
TRBV12-3/TRBV12-4,ASSRDSYEQY
TRBV23-1,ASRLTADGLYGYT
TRBV6-5,ASRREQGSAGGYT
TRBV6-6,ASSYPLHKNTEAF
TRBV27,ASSSPFTGSGTEAF
TRBV7-3,ASSRDRGGTLH
TRBV5-1,ASSLRRGDEQY
TRBV10-3,AISERGYNEQF
TRBV19,ASSMSRGRLSNQPQH
TRBV9,ASSVDVGGYNEQF
TRBV6-5,ASQGGVSTDTQY
TRBV19,ASSQRGDYGYT
TRBV19,ASTLAGGELF
TRBV9,ASSSRLNTGELF
TRBV11-1,ASSHDRDQPQH
TRBV6-6,ATLRAGLYNEQF
TRBV30,AWTSIPGELF
TRBV19,ASRARGDHEKLF
TRBV6-4,ARWDGGQSYEQY
TRBV5-1,ASSPGQGAGETQY
TRBV10-3,AISESSYGYT
TRBV7-2,ASSLKNPAFGAGELF
TRBV5-1,ASSLSGTGPSIYGYT
TRBV5-1,ASSLALGGEQY
TRBV4-2,ASSQRDRLTGELF
TRBV3-1/TRBV3-2,ASSQVGLTEAF
TRBV27,ATAFWSGANVLT
TRBV7-9,ASSLGTGNPYEQY
TRBV7-2,ASSLVGGGNTDTQY
TRBV24-1,ATSEGGGPPDNEQF
TRBV9,ASSARQGNTGELF
TRBV29-1,SARGPVGIT
TRBV23-1,ASSSSGGHTQY
TRBV7-9,ASSRGTADEQY
TRBV2,ASRSPGTGENEQF
TRBV7-3,ASSLLGVNTEAF
TRBV6-2/TRBV6-3,ASSYGTGRGQPQH
TRBV19,ASSGPGQWEGYT
TRBV28,ASNPPGAEAGANVLT
TRBV6-5,ASMGQNYEQY
TRBV7-9,ASSLILAGGLNEQF
TRBV4-1,ASSPIDSRGTGELF
TRBV18,ASSPLPRKSPGEQF